This TCR beta chain was found in a study of blood T cell repertoires in COVID-19. Study background: Samples of COVID-19 (acute and convalescent) were obtained from the United States, Italy and Spain.

Two negative PCRs, clearance, or symptom resolution characterized the recovered Cohort 3 donors. Using immunoSEQ multiplex PCR, the repertoire was profiled, and TCRdb retains in-frame clones only, with some absent. The profile covers fewer than 250,000 clones, with approximately 90% appearing a single time and under 14% taken by the ten largest. The sequenced material came from PBMCs or T cells enriched from blood (not recorded which). The sequence derives from a man aged 25-45 years who had recovered from COVID-19.

The CDR3 DNA sequence: TGTGCCAGCGCGAGGCTAAACACTGAAGCTTTCTTT. Its translation is CASARLNTEAFF. V and J are TRBV27 and TRBJ1-1, with no clear D. Per germline, CDR1 MNHEY and CDR2 SMNVEV (reference sequence). Trimming left V 8 bases short and J 2 bases short, with 9 bases between. The CDR3 sequence is 12 residues long.